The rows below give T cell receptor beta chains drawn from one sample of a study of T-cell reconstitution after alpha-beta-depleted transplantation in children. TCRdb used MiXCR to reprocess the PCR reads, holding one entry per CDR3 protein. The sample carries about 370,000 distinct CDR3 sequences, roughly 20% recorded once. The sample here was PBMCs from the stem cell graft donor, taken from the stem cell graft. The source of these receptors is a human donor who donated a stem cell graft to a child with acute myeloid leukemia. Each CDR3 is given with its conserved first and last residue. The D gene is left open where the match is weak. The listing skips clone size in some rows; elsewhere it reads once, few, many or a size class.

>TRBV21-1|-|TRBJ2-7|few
TGTGCCAGCAGGAGACAGGGGCCTACCTACGAGCAGTACTTC
CASRRQGPTYEQYF
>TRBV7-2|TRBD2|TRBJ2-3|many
TGTGCCAGCAGCGAAGGACTAGCGGCAGATACGCAGTATTTT
CASSEGLAADTQYF
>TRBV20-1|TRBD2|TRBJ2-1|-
TGCAGTGGGGCCTCTAGCGGGAGTAACAGGAGGGGTGAGCAGTTCTTC
CSGASSGSNRRGEQFF
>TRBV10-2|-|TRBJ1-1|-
TGCGCCAGCAGTGCCGCTAACTGGGGACTAAACACTGAAGCTTTCTTT
CASSAANWGLNTEAFF
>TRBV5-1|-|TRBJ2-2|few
TGCGCCAGCAGCTTCGACACGGCGAACACCGGGGAGCTGTTTTTT
CASSFDTANTGELFF
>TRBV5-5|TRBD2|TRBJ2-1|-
TGTGCCAGCAGCTTGGGGAAAGCGGGAGTAAGCTCCTACAATGAGCAGTTCTTC
CASSLGKAGVSSYNEQFF
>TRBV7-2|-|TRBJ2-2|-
TGTGCCAGCAGCTTATATCTAGGGCACTCGCCCGGGGAGCTGTTTTTT
CASSLYLGHSPGELFF
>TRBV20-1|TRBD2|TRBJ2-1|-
TGCAGTGCTGTAATGACTAGCGGTGAGCAGTTCTTC
CSAVMTSGEQFF
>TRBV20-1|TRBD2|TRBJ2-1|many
TGCAGTGCTCAGGTGGGAGGGCCCTACAATGAGCAGTTCTTC
CSAQVGGPYNEQFF
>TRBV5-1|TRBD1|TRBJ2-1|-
TGCGCCAGCAGCCTGGACAGGAGGCATGAGCAGTTCTTC
CASSLDRRHEQFF
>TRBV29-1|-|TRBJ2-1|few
TGCAGCGTTGTAGTCGGTGACTCATACAATGAGCAGTTCTTC
CSVVVGDSYNEQFF
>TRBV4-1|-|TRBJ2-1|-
TGCGCCAGCAGCCAAGTGGGGTATGAGCAGTTCTTC
CASSQVGYEQFF
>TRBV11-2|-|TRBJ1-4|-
TGTGCCAGCAGCTTAGCCGGGACACACGAAAAACTGTTTTTT
CASSLAGTHEKLFF
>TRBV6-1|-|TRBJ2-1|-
TGTGCCAGCAGTGAACTAGCTAATGAGCAGTTCTTC
CASSELANEQFF
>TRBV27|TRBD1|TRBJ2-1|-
TGTGCCAGCAGCAGAACCGGGACAGGGGGCAATGAGCAGTTCTTC
CASSRTGTGGNEQFF
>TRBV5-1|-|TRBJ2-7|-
TGCGCCAGCAGCTTGCTTTACGCCCCGCTCTCCTACGAGCAGTACTTC
CASSLLYAPLSYEQYF
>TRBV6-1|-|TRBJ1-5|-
TGTGCCAGCAGCCCCTTTGAGGGCGAGATCTATCAGCCCCAGCATTTT
CASSPFEGEIYQPQHF
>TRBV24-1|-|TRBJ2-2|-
TGTGCCACGCAACAGGGTCCTACCGGGGAGCTGTTTTTT
CATQQGPTGELFF
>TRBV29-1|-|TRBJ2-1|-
TGCAGCGTTATTGGGGGCGCCTACAATGAGCAGTTCTTC
CSVIGGAYNEQFF
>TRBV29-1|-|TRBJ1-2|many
TGCAGCGTTGCCACAGGGAAGTCCTATGGCTACACCTTC
CSVATGKSYGYTF
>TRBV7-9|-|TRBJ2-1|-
TGTGCCAGCAGCTTAGCGCAAACCTACACCTCCAATGAGCAGTTCTTC
CASSLAQTYTSNEQFF
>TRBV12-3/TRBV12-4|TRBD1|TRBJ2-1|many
TGTGCCAGCAGTCCTACAGGGGGCAATTACAATGAGCAGTTCTTC
CASSPTGGNYNEQFF
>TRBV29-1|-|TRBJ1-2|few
TGCAGCGTGGGAAGACTAGATGGCTATGGCTACACCTTC
CSVGRLDGYGYTF
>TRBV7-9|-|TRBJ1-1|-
TGTGCCAGCAGCGTCGACAGGAACACTGAAGCTTTCTTT
CASSVDRNTEAFF
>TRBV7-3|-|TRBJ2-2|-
TGTGCCAGCAGCTTGGACGGGCCGGGGTTCGCGAACACCGGGGAGCTGTTTTTT
CASSLDGPGFANTGELFF
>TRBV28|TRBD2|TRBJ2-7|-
TGTGCCAGCAGTGACCTAGCGGGAGTAACCTACGAGCAGTACTTC
CASSDLAGVTYEQYF
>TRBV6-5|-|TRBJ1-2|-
TGTGCCAGCAGTTACTCAAGGGAGAGGTTCTATGGCTACACCTTC
CASSYSRERFYGYTF
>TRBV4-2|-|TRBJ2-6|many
TGTGCCAGCAGCCCCGACATCTCTGGGGCCAACGTCCTGACTTTC
CASSPDISGANVLTF
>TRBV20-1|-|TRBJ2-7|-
TGCAGTGCTGCCCGGGACCCCTCGACTTACGAGCAGTACTTC
CSAARDPSTYEQYF
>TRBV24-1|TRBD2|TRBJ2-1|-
TGTGCCACCAGTGATATCATTAGCGGGAGAAACTTCTACAATGAGCAGTTCTTC
CATSDIISGRNFYNEQFF
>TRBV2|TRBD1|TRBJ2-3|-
TGTGCCAGCAGTGAAGCGAGACAGGGGGGAACAGATACGCAGTATTTT
CASSEARQGGTDTQYF
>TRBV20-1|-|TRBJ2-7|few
TGCAGTGCTAAATCCCGTTGGTCCTACGAGCAGTACTTC
CSAKSRWSYEQYF
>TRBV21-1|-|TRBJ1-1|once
TGTGCCAGCAGCAAAGACGTGGACATCACGAACACTGAAGCTTTCTTT
CASSKDVDITNTEAFF
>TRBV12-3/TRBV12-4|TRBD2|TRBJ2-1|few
TGTGCCAGCAGCCCGACTAGCGGAAACAATGAGCAGTTCTTC
CASSPTSGNNEQFF
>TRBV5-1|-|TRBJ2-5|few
TGCGCCAGCAGCATGGACCAAGAGAGGACCCAGTACTTC
CASSMDQERTQYF
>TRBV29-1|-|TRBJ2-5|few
TGCAGCGTTGAAAGCTTCCCAGGGCTCCAAGAGACCCAGTACTTC
CSVESFPGLQETQYF
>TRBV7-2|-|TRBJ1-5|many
TGTGCCAGCAGTGACAGCTTTCAGCCCCAGCATTTT
CASSDSFQPQHF
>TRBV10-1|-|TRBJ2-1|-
TGCGCCAGCAGTGGCGGGGTGGGGAGCGGATCTCAATACAATGAGCAGTTCTTC
CASSGGVGSGSQYNEQFF
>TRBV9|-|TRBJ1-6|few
TGTGCCAGCAGCGTAGGGGACCTGTCTCAGCGTTCACCCCTCCACTTT
CASSVGDLSQRSPLHF
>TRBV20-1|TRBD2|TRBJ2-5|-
TGCAGTGCTCGAAACGGAGCGGGAGGAAGGCAAGAGACCCAGTACTTC
CSARNGAGGRQETQYF
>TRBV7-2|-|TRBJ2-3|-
TGTGCCAGCAGCTTATCCTGGGGGTCTCGCGCAGATACGCAGTATTTT
CASSLSWGSRADTQYF
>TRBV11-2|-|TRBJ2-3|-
TGTGCCAGCAGCTTAGAAGGCCTAGTTTTAGATACGCAGTATTTT
CASSLEGLVLDTQYF
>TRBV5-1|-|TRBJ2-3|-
TGCGCCAGCAGCCCCGGGACGGCGGTGGGCACAGATACGCAGTATTTT
CASSPGTAVGTDTQYF
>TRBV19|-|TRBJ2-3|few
TGTGCCAGTAGTACAGAAGACAGGAGGCTTACAGATACGCAGTATTTT
CASSTEDRRLTDTQYF
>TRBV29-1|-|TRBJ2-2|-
TGCAGCGTTGCGTTTGGCCTAGACGCCGGGGAGCTGTTTTTT
CSVAFGLDAGELFF
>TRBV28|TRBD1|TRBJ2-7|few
TGTGCCAGCAGGCCACAGGGGGCCCTTCGAGAGCAGTACTTC
CASRPQGALREQYF
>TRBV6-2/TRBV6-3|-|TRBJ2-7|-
TGTGCCAGCAGGAGGGGGTCGAGGGACGAGCAGTACTTC
CASRRGSRDEQYF
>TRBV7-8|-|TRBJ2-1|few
TGTGCCAGCAGCTTAGAGGGGGTGGGGTTCTTC
CASSLEGVGFF
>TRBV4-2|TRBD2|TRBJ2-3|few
TGTGCCAGCAGCCAAGATCTCACTAGCGGGATATTGACAGATACGCAGTATTTT
CASSQDLTSGILTDTQYF
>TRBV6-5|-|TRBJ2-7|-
TGTGCCAGCAGTTACCGCGGGGGCGGGTACGAGCAGTACTTC
CASSYRGGGYEQYF
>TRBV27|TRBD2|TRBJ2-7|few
TGTGCCAGCAGTTGGACTAGCGGGACCGAGCAGTACTTC
CASSWTSGTEQYF
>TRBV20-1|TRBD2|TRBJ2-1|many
TGCAGTGCTGCTAGCGGAGGGAGCTCCTACAATGAGCAGTTCTTC
CSAASGGSSYNEQFF
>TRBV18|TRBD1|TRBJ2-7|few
TGTGCCAGCTCAACGGGACAGGGGTCTTCCTACGAGCAGTACTTC
CASSTGQGSSYEQYF
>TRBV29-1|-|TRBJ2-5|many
TGCAGCGTCCGCAGCACTGGGGGTGGGACCCAGTACTTC
CSVRSTGGGTQYF